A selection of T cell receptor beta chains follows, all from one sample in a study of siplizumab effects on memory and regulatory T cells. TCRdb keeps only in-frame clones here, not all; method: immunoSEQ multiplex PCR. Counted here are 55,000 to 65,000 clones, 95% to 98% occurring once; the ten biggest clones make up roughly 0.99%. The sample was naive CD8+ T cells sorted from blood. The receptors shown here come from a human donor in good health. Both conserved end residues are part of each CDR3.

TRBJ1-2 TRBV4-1 CASRPTANYGYTF
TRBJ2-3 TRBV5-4 CASSSSGHITDTQYF
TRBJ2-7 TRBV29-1 CSVEDREREGPDEQYF
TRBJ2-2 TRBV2 CASSEQSGNTGELFF
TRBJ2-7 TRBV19 CASSTTGNSAYEQYF
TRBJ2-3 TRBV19 CASSIGGADTQYF
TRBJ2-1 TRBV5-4 CASSLLAGGPGNEQFF
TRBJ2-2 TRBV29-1 CSVVADTGELFF
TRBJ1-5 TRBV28 CASSSYEGASNQPQHF
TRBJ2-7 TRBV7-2 CASSLEVGAYEQYF
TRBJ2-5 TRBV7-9 CASSSDRGEVGQETQYF
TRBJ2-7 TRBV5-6 CASTWGQGVHEQYF
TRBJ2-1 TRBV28 CASSSFSGPYNEQFF
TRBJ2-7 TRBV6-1 CASSLDRGQGEQYF
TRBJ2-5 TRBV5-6 CASRALGDTEETQYF
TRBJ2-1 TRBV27 CASSRTSYNEQFF
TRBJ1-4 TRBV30 CAWSTRRGTGEKLFF
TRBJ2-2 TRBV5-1 CASSLALGDNTGELFF
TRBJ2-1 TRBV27 CASSLSARNEQFF
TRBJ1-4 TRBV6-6 CASGLGDRELFF
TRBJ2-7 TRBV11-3 CASSQAGADPPDYEQYF
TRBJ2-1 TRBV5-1 CASSHLSGGYNEQFF
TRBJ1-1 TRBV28 CASSFSDGVLNTEAFF
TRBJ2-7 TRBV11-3 CASSLAGSSYEQYF
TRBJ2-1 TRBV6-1 CASSELSRQFF
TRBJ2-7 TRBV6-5 CASSYPGRDEQYF
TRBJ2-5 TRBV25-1 CASSYGTSAQETQYF
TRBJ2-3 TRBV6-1 CASSEYASGDTQYF
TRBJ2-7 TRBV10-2 CASLTDRDSYEQYF
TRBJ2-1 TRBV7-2 CASSLSGGRGSEQFF
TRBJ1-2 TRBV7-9 CASSLFPQTTATMNYGYTF
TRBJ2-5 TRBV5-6 CASSSFLVTSGETQYF
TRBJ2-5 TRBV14 CASSQGAGPAGPQETQYF
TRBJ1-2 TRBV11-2 CASSLDPGLSYGYTF
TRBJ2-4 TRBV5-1 CASSRDSWDIQYF
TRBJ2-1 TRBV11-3 CASSNYLGSSYNEQFF
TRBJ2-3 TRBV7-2 CASSYGRATDTQYF
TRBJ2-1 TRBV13 CASSPTLGLAGHEQFF
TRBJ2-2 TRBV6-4 CASSPDENTGELFF
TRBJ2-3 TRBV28 CASSAEGGSTDTQYF
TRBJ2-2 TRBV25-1 CASSGGTVSGELFF
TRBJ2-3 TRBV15 CATSRLGTSGKDTQYF
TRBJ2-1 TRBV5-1 CASRLQGLAGDEQFF
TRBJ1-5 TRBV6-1 CASSEVWANQPQHF
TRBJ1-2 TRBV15 CATSRGPPVWGYTF
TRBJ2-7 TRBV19 CASSISLDFSYEQYF